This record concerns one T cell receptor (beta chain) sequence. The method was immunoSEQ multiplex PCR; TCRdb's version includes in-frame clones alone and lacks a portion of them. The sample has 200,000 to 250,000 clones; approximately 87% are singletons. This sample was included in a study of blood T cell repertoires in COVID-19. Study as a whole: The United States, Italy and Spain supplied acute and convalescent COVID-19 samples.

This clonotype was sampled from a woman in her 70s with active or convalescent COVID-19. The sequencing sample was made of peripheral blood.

The chain's CDR3 is CASSLGQGFNEKLFF. As DNA, the CDR3 is TGTGCCAGCAGCCTGGGACAGGGATTTAATGAAAAACTGTTTTTT. The chain uses TRBV7-9 and TRBJ1-4; 9 bases match TRBD1. This CDR3 contains 15 residues. V gave up 5 bases and J gave up 4 bases; unmatched junction bases: 5. CDR1 is SEHNR and CDR2 is FQNEAQ in the germline V gene (reference sequence).